The 18 T cell receptor beta chains given below trace back to one sample, sequenced in a study of blood T cell repertoires in COVID-19. Here immunoSEQ multiplex PCR was the method, and the copy in TCRdb shows in-frame clones only, minus some. This sample has about 270,000 clones, with 86% found just once. The sample taken for sequencing was PBMCs or T cells enriched from blood (not recorded which). Source of these receptors: a woman aged 18-29 years who had recovered from COVID-19.

The chain recombines TRBV4-1 with TRBJ2-7; 10 bases agree with TRBD2. Germline values: CDR1 MGHRA, CDR2 YSYEKL. The CDR3 loop spans 15 amino acids. The V segment lost 2 bases and the J segment 6 bases; nucleotides outside the gene matches: 7. CDR3 in DNA: TGCGCCAGCAGCCAAATGATAGCGGGAGGTGGCGAGCAGTACTTC. Protein product: CASSQMIAGGGEQYF.

This rearrangement joins TRBV7-7 to TRBJ2-5; the match to TRBD2 covers 15 bases. The CDR3 runs to 18 residues. Germline V gene sequence: CDR1 SSHAT, CDR2 FNYEAQ (reference sequence). J gave up 4 bases and V 5 bases, and 11 bases lay outside the gene matches. CDR3 loop: CASSPGLAGGGGRETQYF. In DNA form, the CDR3 reads TGTGCCAGCAGCCCGGGACTAGCGGGAGGAGGGGGCAGAGAGACCCAGTACTTC.

The rearrangement joins TRBV5-1 to TRBJ2-1; 9 bases are a match to TRBD2. Germline V CDR1 and CDR2: SGHRS, YFSETQ. The junction had 8 bases not matched to a gene; V was cut back by 4 bases and J by 0 bases. The CDR3 is 17 amino acids. CDR3 region: CASSLRTSASSYNEQFF. The DNA for the CDR3 is TGCGCCAGCAGCCTCCGGACTAGCGCAAGCTCCTACAATGAGCAGTTCTTC. Supplemented by reference TRBV5-1 and TRBJ2-1, the full variable domain reads KAGVTQTPRYLIKTRGQQVTLSCSPISGHRSVSWYQQTPGQGLQFLFEYFSETQRNKGNFPGRFSGRQFSNSRSEMNVSTLELGDSALYLCASSLRTSASSYNEQFFGPGTRLTVL.

The table lists this clone with a count of one. The V gene is TRBV5-1, the J gene TRBJ1-2, with TRBD1 identical over 7 bases. The V gene's germline CDR1 is SGHRS and CDR2 YFSETQ. The CDR3 runs 15 residues. After removal of 3 bases from V and 0 bases from J, the junction contained 5 bases not matched to a gene. The CDR3 DNA sequence: TGCGCCAGCAGCTCGAGACAGGGCGCTAACTATGGCTACACCTTC. This gives the protein CASSSRQGANYGYTF.

This rearrangement joins TRBV13 to TRBJ2-1, with TRBD2 identical over 8 bases. This CDR3 is 15 amino acids long. The V segment lost 5 bases and the J segment 3 bases; nucleotides outside the gene matches: 6. Looked up from germline, CDR1 is PRHDT and CDR2 is FYEKMQ (reference sequence). The DNA of the CDR3 is TGTGCCAGCAGCCTTCGGGGGGGAGACTACAATGAGCAGTTCTTC. As protein: CASSLRGGDYNEQFF.

The chain links TRBV27 to TRBJ2-1, with TRBD1 matching 9 bases. V lost 1 base and J lost 8; bases outside the gene matches: 3. This CDR3 spans 14 amino acids. Germline V gene sequence: CDR1 MNHEY, CDR2 SMNVEV (reference sequence). CDR3 nucleotides: TGTGCCAGCAGTTTATTTCGGGACAGGGATGAGCAGTTCTTC. Translated, it gives CASSLFRDRDEQFF.

This clone turned up a few times. As DNA, the CDR3 is TGTGCCAGTAGCATCCGCCCGGGACAGAACTATGGCTACACCTTC. As protein: CASSIRPGQNYGYTF. The chain recombines TRBV19 with TRBJ1-2; 7 bases fit TRBD1. The V segment lost 6 bases and the J segment 2 bases; nucleotides outside the gene matches: 9. The CDR3 loop spans 15 amino acids. Germline lookup yields CDR1 LNHDA and CDR2 SQIVND (reference sequence).

The CDR3, as DNA: TGTGCCAGCAGCCAATTTCCCAAAGAGACCCAGTACTTC. Its translation is CASSQFPKETQYF. J is TRBJ2-5 and V is TRBV3-1 (or the pseudogene TRBV3-2); D unclear. In germline, CDR1 is LGHDT, CDR2 YNNKEL (reference sequence). The germline V and J ends were trimmed by 2 bases and 3 bases, with 7 bases remaining between them. The CDR3 length is 13 residues.

V is TRBV12-3 or TRBV12-4 and J is TRBJ1-5; D is uncertain. V lost 4 bases to trimming and J lost 7 bases, with 8 bases between them. The CDR3 is made up of 12 amino acids. The CDR3 bases are TGTGCCAGCAGTTCAGAACTACAGCCCCAGCATTTT. Protein: CASSSELQPQHF.

This chain connects TRBV27 to TRBJ2-7; D may be TRBD1 (5 bases). CDR3 length: 15 residues. The germline CDR1 and CDR2 sequences are MNHEY and SMNVEV (reference sequence). The V and J ends lost 3 bases and 4 bases respectively, with 16 bases between them. CDR3 DNA: TGTGCCAGCAGTTTTAGGTCACTAAGGGGATACGAGCAGTACTTC. This encodes CASSFRSLRGYEQYF.

The chain links TRBV7-9 to TRBJ2-7; D unresolved. Trimming took off 5 bases at V and 2 bases at J, with 7 bases between the two ends. From germline, CDR1 is SEHNR and CDR2 FQNEAQ (reference sequence). The CDR3 runs 12 residues. The CDR3 region has the DNA TGTGCCAGCAGCCCAACAGCCTACGAGCAGTACTTC. Protein product: CASSPTAYEQYF.

V gene TRBV7-9 combines with J gene TRBJ2-7; 7 bases are a match to TRBD2. J gave up 2 bases and V 5 bases, and 12 bases lay outside the gene matches. Germline V CDR1 and CDR2: SEHNR, FQNEAQ (reference sequence). There are 16 residues in the CDR3. The CDR3 DNA reads as TGTGCCAGCAGCCCAGGAGACGGGGGGACTCCCTACGAGCAGTACTTC. Its translation: CASSPGDGGTPYEQYF.

This chain links TRBV4-1 with TRBJ2-4, with D perhaps matching TRBD2 (5 bases). The CDR3 contains 15 residues. CDR1 is MGHRA and CDR2 is YSYEKL in the germline V gene. The V and J ends lost 2 bases and 6 bases respectively, with 14 bases between them. The CDR3 is CASSQSHGRGNIQYF. In DNA, the CDR3 is TGCGCCAGCAGCCAATCACACGGCCGGGGAAACATTCAGTACTTC.

V usage is TRBV6-5 and J usage is TRBJ1-1; TRBD1 matches 7 bases. This CDR3 has 13 residues. V was pared by 2 bases and J by 4 bases, with 1 base of the junction left unmatched. Germline values: CDR1 MNHEY, CDR2 SVGAGI. The CDR3 sequence is CASSYPGGTEAFF. As DNA, the CDR3 is TGTGCCAGCAGTTACCCAGGGGGCACTGAAGCTTTCTTT.

The chain recombines TRBV19 with TRBJ2-2, with TRBD2 matching over 7 bases. Germline lookup yields CDR1 LNHDA and CDR2 SQIVND (reference sequence). The CDR3 sequence is 16 residues long. Unmatched junction bases numbered 7, after V lost 1 base and J lost 5 bases. This CDR3 reads CASSIVSGVRTGELFF. The CDR3 DNA sequence: TGTGCCAGTAGTATAGTCAGCGGGGTTCGAACCGGGGAGCTGTTTTTT.

This chain links TRBV23-1 with TRBJ1-4; the match to TRBD1 covers 12 bases. TRBV23-1 is reported as an ORF; its role is uncertain. This CDR3 spans 16 amino acids. V lost 4 bases and J lost 7; bases outside the gene matches: 7. CDR3 DNA: TGCGCCAGCAGTCGGGGGTTGGGACAGGGGGCTGAAAAACTGTTTTTT. This encodes CASSRGLGQGAEKLFF.

The chain uses TRBV11-3 and TRBJ2-3, with 7 bases identical to TRBD2. Germline lookup yields CDR1 SGHNT and CDR2 YENEEA. The V gene end was trimmed by 2 bases and the J gene end by 1 base; junction bases not matched to a gene: 12. The CDR3 spans 18 residues. CDR3 in amino acids: CASSLRGTIGSGTDTQYF. For the CDR3, the DNA is TGTGCCAGCAGCTTAAGAGGGACTATCGGGTCGGGCACAGATACGCAGTATTTT. Drawing the rest from reference TRBV11-3 and TRBJ2-3, the complete variable domain is EAGVVQSPRYKIIEKKQPVAFWCNPISGHNTLYWYLQNLGQGPELLIRYENEEAVDDSQLPKDRFSAERLKGVDSTLKIQPAELGDSAVYLCASSLRGTIGSGTDTQYFGPGTRLTVL.

The rearrangement joins TRBV9 to TRBJ2-3, with 8 bases identical to TRBD2. There are 16 residues in the CDR3. Germline V CDR1 and CDR2: SGDLS, YYNGEE. With V trimmed by 6 bases and J by 0 bases, 9 bases remained unmatched. CDR3 nucleotides: TGTGCCAGCACCGGGAGGGGGTCGACTAGCACAGATACGCAGTATTTT. Its protein is CASTGRGSTSTDTQYF.